This T cell receptor beta chain was retrieved from a study of blood T cells in healthy people across ages. A sample-barcoded 5' primer and a J-beta primer mix were used in a second PCR of roughly 7 to 11 cycles. Each cDNA molecule received a tag from a template-switch adaptor that had 12 random nucleotides. TCRdb re-called the 5' RACE reads with MiXCR, one entry per CDR3 protein. The profile shows fewer than 2 million distinct CDR3 sequences, approximately 39% of them singletons. A remark on this clonotype: What it binds is unknown.

Drawing of peripheral blood yielded 7.5 to 10 milliliters from each donor. The V gene's germline CDR1 is MRHNA and CDR2 SNTAGT. The CDR3 spans 15 residues. Regarding the study as a whole: A roughly linear fall in TCR beta diversity per million T cells was seen with increasing age.

The sequenced sample was blood. V gene TRBV6-4 combines with J gene TRBJ2-4; a possible D gene is TRBD1 (5 bases). The DNA matches TRBJ2-7 better at its end, which makes the J call doubtful. The origin of this receptor is a human donor in good health. This CDR3 reads CASSDWPTGPNEQYF. As DNA, the CDR3 is TGTGCCAGCAGTGACTGGCCAACAGGCCCCAACGAGCAGTACTTC.